This is a list of T cell receptor beta chains from one sample in a study of cytomegalovirus exposure and HLA in healthy donors. This table comes from immunoSEQ multiplex PCR, and its TCRdb copy is limited to in-frame clones, with some not included. The data hold 160,000 or so clones, with about 80% observed a single time. Sequenced sample: PBMCs. The origin of the receptors is a man aged 50 or older in good health and CMV-seropositive. CDR3s include the opening cysteine and the closing phenylalanine or tryptophan. The order of the fields is clone size, J gene, CDR3 length, V gene, D gene, CDR3 protein, CDR3 DNA. The D gene is left open where the match is weak. Only part of the rows carry a size: once, few, many, or a class if the clone is expanded.

>NA|TRBJ1-2|14|TRBV4-1|NA
CASSQDYGPYGYTF
TGCGCCAGCAGCCAAGATTACGGTCCCTATGGCTACACCTTC
>NA|TRBJ1-1|14|TRBV7-2|NA
CASSMTVTLTEAFF
TGTGCCAGCAGCATGACAGTGACTCTAACTGAAGCTTTCTTT
>NA|TRBJ2-1|19|TRBV11-2|TRBD2
CASSPEKSGLARLWNEQFF
TGTGCCAGCAGCCCCGAGAAATCGGGACTAGCGCGCTTATGGAATGAGCAGTTCTTC
>NA|TRBJ2-5|16|TRBV11-2|TRBD2
CASSITSGGGRETQYF
TGTGCCAGCAGCATCACTAGCGGGGGGGGAAGGGAGACCCAGTACTTC
>NA|TRBJ1-4|15|TRBV5-1|NA
CASSDQGGSNEKLFF
TGCGCCAGCAGCGACCAGGGAGGCTCTAATGAAAAACTGTTTTTT
>once|TRBJ1-2|17|TRBV4-3|NA
CAGSQDRGTGRIYGYTF
TGCGCCGGCAGCCAAGATAGGGGAACAGGCCGTATCTATGGCTACACCTTC
>NA|TRBJ2-7|13|TRBV14|NA
CASSQKGHYEQYF
TGTGCCAGCAGCCAAAAGGGACACTACGAGCAGTACTTC
>NA|TRBJ1-2|15|TRBV7-9|NA
CASSLVARTNYGYTF
TGTGCCAGCAGCTTAGTGGCCAGAACTAACTATGGCTACACCTTC
>NA|TRBJ2-6|14|TRBV9|NA
CASTETSGANVLTF
TGTGCCAGCACCGAAACATCTGGGGCCAACGTCCTGACTTTC
>NA|TRBJ1-6|15|TRBV19|TRBD1
CASSIAGTGVPPLHF
TGTGCCAGTAGTATAGCGGGGACAGGGGTTCCACCCCTCCACTTT
>NA|TRBJ2-7|16|TRBV5-1|TRBD1
CASSLAGTGAAYEQYF
TGCGCCAGCAGCTTGGCGGGAACAGGGGCGGCCTACGAGCAGTACTTC
>NA|TRBJ1-5|15|TRBV6-1|TRBD1
CASRGLQGVNQPQHF
TGTGCCAGCAGGGGCCTACAGGGGGTTAATCAGCCCCAGCATTTT
>NA|TRBJ1-1|14|TRBV7-9|NA
CASSQQEGAAEAFF
TGTGCCAGCAGCCAACAGGAGGGTGCGGCTGAAGCTTTCTTT
>NA|TRBJ2-7|15|TRBV19|NA
CASSIQGFLPYEQYF
TGTGCCAGTAGTATCCAGGGGTTCCTACCCTACGAGCAGTACTTC
>NA|TRBJ2-5|14|TRBV27|NA
CASSLLPGQETQYF
TGTGCCAGCAGCCTCCTCCCGGGGCAAGAGACCCAGTACTTC
>NA|TRBJ1-2|15|TRBV4-1|TRBD1
CASRLRTGGGRGYTF
TGCGCCAGCAGATTGAGAACAGGGGGAGGTAGGGGCTACACCTTC
>few|TRBJ2-5|16|TRBV9|TRBD1
CASSVASGRGQETQYF
TGTGCCAGCAGCGTAGCTTCGGGCAGGGGGCAAGAGACCCAGTACTTC
>NA|TRBJ2-7|17|TRBV18|TRBD1
CASSPPNRGQGTYEQYF
TGTGCCAGCTCACCACCTAACAGGGGACAGGGTACCTACGAGCAGTACTTC
>NA|TRBJ2-3|15|TRBV9|TRBD2
CASSVGRGAADTQYF
TGTGCCAGCAGCGTAGGGCGGGGGGCGGCAGATACGCAGTATTTT
>NA|TRBJ2-1|13|TRBV2|NA
CASSERPLNEQFF
TGTGCCAGCAGTGAACGTCCCCTCAATGAGCAGTTCTTC
>few|TRBJ2-5|16|TRBV18|NA
CASSPPLTGQGETQYF
TGTGCCAGCTCACCACCACTTACGGGGCAGGGGGAGACCCAGTACTTC
>NA|TRBJ2-5|17|TRBV9|TRBD2
CASSASLTSGDRETQYF
TGTGCCAGCAGCGCCTCCCTGACTAGCGGGGATAGAGAGACCCAGTACTTC
>NA|TRBJ2-7|13|TRBV5-6|TRBD1
CASSGNTGAEQYF
TGTGCCAGCAGCGGAAACACAGGGGCCGAGCAGTACTTC
>few|TRBJ2-7|13|TRBV4-2|TRBD1
CASSPGQVYEQYF
TGTGCCAGCAGCCCGGGACAGGTTTACGAGCAGTACTTC
>NA|TRBJ1-6|14|TRBV15|TRBD1
CATSRGQGARPLHF
TGTGCCACCAGCAGGGGACAGGGGGCCCGACCCCTCCACTTT
>NA|TRBJ2-7|15|TRBV27|NA
CASSLSPSPFYEQYF
TGTGCCAGCAGTTTATCCCCTAGCCCGTTTTACGAGCAGTACTTC
>NA|TRBJ2-6|14|TRBV18|NA
CASSPSSGANVLTF
TGTGCCAGCTCACCATCTTCTGGGGCCAACGTCCTGACTTTC
>NA|TRBJ2-7|15|TRBV7-9|NA
CASSSLRRVGDEQYF
TGTGCCAGCAGCTCCCTACGTCGAGTAGGGGATGAGCAGTACTTC
>NA|TRBJ1-2|15|TRBV7-8|NA
CASTEEWGVGYGYTF
TGTGCCAGCACCGAGGAGTGGGGGGTGGGCTATGGCTACACCTTC
>few|TRBJ1-5|14|TRBV19|NA
CASSPGNSNQPQHF
TGTGCCAGTAGTCCCGGGAATAGCAATCAGCCCCAGCATTTT
>once|TRBJ2-7|14|TRBV5-1|TRBD1
CASSLGTGAYEQYF
TGCGCCAGCAGCCTCGGGACAGGTGCCTACGAGCAGTACTTC
>NA|TRBJ1-2|13|TRBV14|NA
CASSQTGGYGYTF
TGTGCCAGCAGCCAAACAGGAGGGTATGGCTACACCTTC
>NA|TRBJ2-7|14|TRBV6-5|TRBD2
CASRGLERIYEQYF
TGTGCCAGCAGGGGACTAGAAAGAATCTACGAGCAGTACTTC
>NA|TRBJ2-1|14|TRBV12-5|NA
CASGLESLGNEQFF
TGTGCTAGTGGTTTAGAATCCCTCGGGAATGAGCAGTTCTTC
>NA|TRBJ2-3|16|TRBV5-6|NA
CASSLVAGTSTDTQYF
TGTGCCAGCAGCTTGGTCGCCGGGACTAGCACAGATACGCAGTATTTT
>NA|TRBJ2-7|12|TRBV11-3|NA
CASSLEGGEQYF
TGTGCCAGCAGCTTAGAAGGCGGAGAGCAGTACTTC
>NA|TRBJ1-2|21|TRBV27|NA
CASSPSRLRQATVRSNYGYTF
TGTGCCAGCAGTCCCTCCCGACTTCGACAGGCGACGGTGCGATCAAACTATGGCTACACCTTC
>NA|TRBJ1-1|13|TRBV6-6|NA
CASSADRNTEAFF
TGTGCCAGCAGTGCCGACAGGAACACTGAAGCTTTCTTT
>NA|TRBJ1-5|13|TRBV10-1|NA
CASSEGRNQPQHF
TGCGCCAGCAGTGAGGGCCGCAATCAGCCCCAGCATTTT
>NA|TRBJ1-2|18|TRBV5-1|TRBD1
CASSELPGQPLRNYGYTF
TGCGCCAGCAGCGAACTTCCGGGACAGCCTTTGAGAAACTATGGCTACACCTTC
>NA|TRBJ2-7|16|TRBV5-6|NA
CASSVITGLSSYEQYF
TGTGCCAGCAGCGTGATTACAGGCCTCAGCTCCTACGAGCAGTACTTC
>few|TRBJ2-3|14|TRBV5-6|TRBD2
CASSSQRGYTREYF
TGTGCCAGCAGCTCCCAGCGGGGCTATACCCGAGAGTATTTT
>NA|TRBJ2-7|14|TRBV27|TRBD1
CASSFGTGGYEQYF
TGTGCCAGCAGCTTCGGGACAGGGGGTTACGAGCAGTACTTC
>NA|TRBJ1-6|13|TRBV27|NA
CASRYIRDSPLHF
TGTGCCAGCAGATACATCAGGGATTCACCCCTCCACTTT
>NA|TRBJ2-3|13|TRBV5-4|NA
CASSLTPTDTQYF
TGTGCCAGCAGCCTGACACCCACAGATACGCAGTATTTT
>NA|TRBJ1-1|13|TRBV7-2|NA
CASRDGRFTEAFF
TGTGCCAGCAGAGACGGGAGATTCACTGAAGCTTTCTTT
>NA|TRBJ2-1|16|TRBV11-2|TRBD2
CASSTSGGGSYNEQFF
TGTGCCAGCAGTACTAGCGGGGGAGGGTCCTACAATGAGCAGTTCTTC
>NA|TRBJ2-2|15|TRBV7-2|NA
CASSLQQGPTGELFF
TGTGCCAGCAGCTTACAACAGGGCCCCACCGGGGAGCTGTTTTTT
>NA|TRBJ1-5|15|TRBV4-1|NA
CASSPYDYSNQPQHF
TGCGCCAGCAGCCCCTATGACTATAGCAATCAGCCCCAGCATTTT
>NA|TRBJ2-3|13|TRBV19|NA
CASSWQSTDTQYF
TGTGCCAGTAGTTGGCAGAGCACAGATACGCAGTATTTT
>NA|TRBJ2-5|15|TRBV11-2|TRBD2
CASSSGGDYQETQYF
TGTGCCAGCAGCTCGGGGGGGGATTACCAAGAGACCCAGTACTTC
>NA|TRBJ2-3|15|TRBV5-1|NA
CASSLRVGGTDTQYF
TGCGCCAGCAGCTTGAGAGTCGGGGGCACAGATACGCAGTATTTT
>NA|TRBJ2-1|18|TRBV18|TRBD1
CASSLGRGTGKTGNEQFF
TGTGCCAGCTCACTCGGACGCGGGACAGGGAAGACGGGCAATGAGCAGTTCTTC
>few|TRBJ2-2|14|TRBV29-1|NA
CSVEGRIDTGELFF
TGCAGCGTTGAAGGCAGGATCGACACCGGGGAGCTGTTTTTT
>NA|TRBJ2-7|15|TRBV6-5|TRBD1
CASRTWTGNTYEQYF
TGTGCCAGCAGAACCTGGACAGGGAATACCTACGAGCAGTACTTC
>NA|TRBJ2-1|13|TRBV4-1|NA
CASSFGTYNEQFF
TGCGCCAGCAGCTTCGGGACTTACAATGAGCAGTTCTTC
>once|TRBJ2-5|14|TRBV7-9|TRBD1
CASSKMTGGETQYF
TGTGCCAGCAGCAAAATGACAGGGGGAGAGACCCAGTACTTC